A selection of T cell receptor beta chains follows, all from one sample in a study of T cell repertoires in cytomegalovirus infection. No antigen has been assigned to these receptors. TCRdb redid the calling of the reads with MiXCR, one entry per CDR3 protein. The repertoire holds more than 300,000 distinct CDR3 sequences, with roughly 34% as singletons. This sample comprised cultured PBMCs, obtained from culture after CMV antigen stimulation. These receptors were obtained from a human donor in good health (CMV status not recorded). Some clones in this sample may be carry-over from other donors' samples. The conserved cysteine and the conserved F or W are not part of the CDR3 here. Fields, in order: V gene, J gene, CDR3 protein.

V gene: TRBV11-3; J gene: TRBJ2-1; CDR3 protein: ASSLEFPDEQF
V gene: TRBV6-1; J gene: TRBJ2-4; CDR3 protein: ASSSSGTAGNIQY
V gene: TRBV5-5; J gene: TRBJ2-2; CDR3 protein: ASSLTAVGELF
V gene: TRBV7-2; J gene: TRBJ2-5; CDR3 protein: ASSLVGSGPQETQY
V gene: TRBV28; J gene: TRBJ2-5; CDR3 protein: ASSLQGMVETQY
V gene: TRBV20-1; J gene: TRBJ2-3; CDR3 protein: SARDDSGTDTQY
V gene: TRBV7-2; J gene: TRBJ2-7; CDR3 protein: ASSLSFETHYEQY
V gene: TRBV4-1; J gene: TRBJ1-2; CDR3 protein: ASSQDVGRIYGYT
V gene: TRBV4-1; J gene: TRBJ1-6; CDR3 protein: ASSQVGRHSPLH
V gene: TRBV19; J gene: TRBJ1-5; CDR3 protein: ASSLMRGGDQPQH
V gene: TRBV19; J gene: TRBJ1-1; CDR3 protein: ASSIDPALNTEAF
V gene: TRBV29-1; J gene: TRBJ1-2; CDR3 protein: SVEVFLGEVYGYT
V gene: TRBV4-1; J gene: TRBJ1-3; CDR3 protein: ASSQDPAGHSGNTIY
V gene: TRBV7-2; J gene: TRBJ2-3; CDR3 protein: ASSLWGLFSGSVTDTQY
V gene: TRBV5-4; J gene: TRBJ2-5; CDR3 protein: ASSFPGRETQY
V gene: TRBV29-1; J gene: TRBJ2-5; CDR3 protein: SVAGRETQY
V gene: TRBV7-9; J gene: TRBJ2-1; CDR3 protein: ASSRRDSPYNEQF
V gene: TRBV7-8; J gene: TRBJ2-5; CDR3 protein: ASSLPVVETQY
V gene: TRBV29-1; J gene: TRBJ2-7; CDR3 protein: SVEWASAPYEQY
V gene: TRBV7-9; J gene: TRBJ2-3; CDR3 protein: ASNWKDTQY
V gene: TRBV20-1; J gene: TRBJ2-1; CDR3 protein: SATDVGDYNEQF
V gene: TRBV4-1; J gene: TRBJ2-5; CDR3 protein: ASSPGTSGTLQETQY